This T cell receptor (beta chain) derives from a study of T cell responses to AZD1222 COVID-19 vaccine. The method was immunoSEQ multiplex PCR; TCRdb's version includes in-frame clones alone and lacks a portion of them. The table records under 150,000 clones, about 94% of them present only once. This CDR3 is built from 15 residues. Deletions cut 2 bases from V and 0 bases from J, with 7 bases between. CDR1 and CDR2 from the germline V gene are MNHEY and SVGAGI. The sequence derives from an adult in good health. Sequencing was performed on peripheral blood, taken on day 0 of AZD1222 vaccination. The chain employs TRBV6-5 and TRBJ1-4, with D unresolved. The CDR3 DNA reads as TGTGCCAGCAGTTACAATCCTGCAACTAATGAAAAACTGTTTTTT. It encodes CASSYNPATNEKLFF.